This TCR beta chain stems from a study of post-analysis software for immune sequencing data. In the study overall: The cohort encompassed relapsing-remitting, secondary progressive and progressive-relapsing multiple sclerosis disease courses.

The CDR3 is 12 amino acids. V dropped 2 bases and J dropped 11 bases, with 15 bases sitting between them. Germline-derived CDR1 and CDR2 are DFQATT and SNEGSKA (reference sequence). Study conclusions and caveats: There was significantly lower normalized Chao1 diversity in multiple sclerosis patients than in controls. About five TRBV segments appeared more often in patients than in controls, and TRBV5-6, TRBV5-1 and TRBV20-1 were among these.

Researchers reported that TCR beta cDNA libraries carried unique molecular identifiers. Approximately 0.5 million cDNA molecules were recovered from an input of about 0.85 to 11 million T cells. TCRdb re-derived calls from the PCR reads in MiXCR, one entry per CDR3 protein. The data show about 540,000 distinct CDR3 sequences, around a third seen once. Notes on this clonotype: What it binds is unknown.

The chain joins TRBV20-1 to TRBJ2-5, with a weak D call TRBD2 (6 bases). Sequencing used blood. The receptor was derived from a girl younger than 18 with multiple sclerosis. In nucleotides, the CDR3 is TGCAGTGCTAGATCGGGGGTGAGGGAGCAGTACTTC. Translated: CSARSGVREQYF.